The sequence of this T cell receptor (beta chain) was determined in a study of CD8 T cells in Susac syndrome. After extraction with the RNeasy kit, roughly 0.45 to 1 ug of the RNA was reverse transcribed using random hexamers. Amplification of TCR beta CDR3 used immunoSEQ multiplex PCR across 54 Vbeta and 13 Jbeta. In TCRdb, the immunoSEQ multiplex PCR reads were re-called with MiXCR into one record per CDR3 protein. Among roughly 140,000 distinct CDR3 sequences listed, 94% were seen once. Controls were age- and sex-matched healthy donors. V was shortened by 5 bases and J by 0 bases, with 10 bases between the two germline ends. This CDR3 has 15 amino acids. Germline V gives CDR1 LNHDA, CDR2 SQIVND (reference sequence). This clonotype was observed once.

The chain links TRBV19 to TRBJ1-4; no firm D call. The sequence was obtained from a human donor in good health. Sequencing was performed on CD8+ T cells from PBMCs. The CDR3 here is CASSGELATNEKLFF. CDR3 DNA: TGTGCCAGTAGTGGGGAACTTGCAACTAATGAAAAACTGTTTTTT.